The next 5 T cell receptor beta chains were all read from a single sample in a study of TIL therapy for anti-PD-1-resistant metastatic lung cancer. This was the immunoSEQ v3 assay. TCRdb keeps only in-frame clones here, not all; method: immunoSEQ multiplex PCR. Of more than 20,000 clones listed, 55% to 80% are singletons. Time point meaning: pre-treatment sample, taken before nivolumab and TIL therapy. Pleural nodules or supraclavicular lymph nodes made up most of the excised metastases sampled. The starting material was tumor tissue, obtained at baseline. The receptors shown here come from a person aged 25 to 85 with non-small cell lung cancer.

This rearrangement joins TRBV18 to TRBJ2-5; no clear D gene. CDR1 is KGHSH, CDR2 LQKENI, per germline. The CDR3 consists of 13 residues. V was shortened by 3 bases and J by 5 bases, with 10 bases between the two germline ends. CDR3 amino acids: CASSPSYLETQYF. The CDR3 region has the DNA TGTGCCAGCTCACCGAGCTACCTGGAGACCCAGTACTTC.

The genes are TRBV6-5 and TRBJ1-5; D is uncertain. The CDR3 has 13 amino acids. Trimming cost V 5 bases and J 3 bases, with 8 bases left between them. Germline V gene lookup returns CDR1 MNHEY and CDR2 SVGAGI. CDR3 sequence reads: CASSDGSNQPQHF. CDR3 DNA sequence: TGTGCCAGCAGTGACGGTTCCAATCAGCCCCAGCATTTT.

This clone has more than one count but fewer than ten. The CDR3 DNA sequence: TGTGCCAGCAGTTACGGGGCAGGGGGCGATTCACCCCTCCACTTT. Protein sequence: CASSYGAGGDSPLHF. The chain has TRBV6-5 and TRBJ1-6; 8 positions agree with TRBD1. Germline values: CDR1 MNHEY, CDR2 SVGAGI. The ends lost 2 bases at V and 8 bases at J; junction bases unmatched: 5. This CDR3 region has 15 residues.

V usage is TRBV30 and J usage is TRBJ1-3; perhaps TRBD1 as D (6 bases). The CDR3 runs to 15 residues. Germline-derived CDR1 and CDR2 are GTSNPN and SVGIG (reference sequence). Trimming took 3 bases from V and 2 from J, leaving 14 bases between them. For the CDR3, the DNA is TGTGCCTGGAGCCGAAGCTCAGGGGCTGGAAACACCATATATTTT. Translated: CAWSRSSGAGNTIYF.

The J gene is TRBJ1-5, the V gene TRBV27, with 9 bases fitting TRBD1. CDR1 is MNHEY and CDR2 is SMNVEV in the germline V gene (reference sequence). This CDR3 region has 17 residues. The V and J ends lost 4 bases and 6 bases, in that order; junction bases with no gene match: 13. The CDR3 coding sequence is TGTGCCAGCAGTTCCCAACCCGGGACAGGGAAGAGTCAGCCCCAGCATTTT. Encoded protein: CASSSQPGTGKSQPQHF.